The text below deals with one T cell receptor beta chain. There is no known antigen for this receptor. In total, over 600 healthy bone marrow donors made up the cohort. All cohort members were sampled while nominally healthy, although unrecorded immune exposures were likely present. The donor tested CMV seronegative, placing the donor among the 350 or so seronegative members of the cohort. A peripheral blood sample was collected from each donor, and TCR beta sequencing was performed on peripheral blood mononuclear cells. Genomic DNA extraction from the blood cell samples was performed with the Qiagen DNeasy Blood Extraction Kit. To prepare the library, the immunoSEQ multiplex PCR assay was applied. The multiplex PCR relied on a mix of 60 forward primers for TCR Vbeta segments and 13 reverse primers for TCR Jbeta segments. The CDR3 region of rearranged TCR beta genes was amplified from genomic DNA by a multiplex PCR assay. Amplified TCR beta libraries were sequenced as 87-base-pair reads on the Illumina HiSeq System. For the original study's pipeline: In a later analysis, some 80 million unique TCR beta chains were counted across the 500 to 850 repertoires, and approximately 9.9 million of these chains were shared by at least two donors. To remove PCR and sequencing errors, raw reads were error-corrected and collapsed into unique sequences using a nearest-neighbor algorithm that merged closely related sequences. To assign V, D and J gene segments, CDR3 sequences were aligned to IMGT reference sequences. For a sequence to be retained, a match of at least six nucleotides to both a V gene segment and a J gene segment was required. Rearrangements were called productive when the CDR3 lacked stop codons and stayed in frame with V and J; all others were non-productive. CDR3 was defined by IMGT convention, running from the second conserved V-encoded cysteine to the conserved J-encoded phenylalanine. The earlier analysis of about 610 of the donors excluded sequences that lacked an unambiguous match to a single V gene segment. An earlier analysis of a few hundred of the donors called V segments functional above 56.7% productive rearrangements and segregating when the between-donor standard deviation exceeded 5%. A statistical classification framework was built to diagnose cytomegalovirus status from the catalog of TCR beta chain sequences. V and J gene assignment, in a later analysis, came from comparing TCR nucleotide sequences with IMGT/GENE-DB human TR gene sequences. In a later analysis, CDR3 sequences and most-parsimonious VDJ recombination scenarios were assigned using the TCRdist pipeline. A later analysis defined each TCR beta chain by its CDR3 amino acid sequence plus V-gene family, and excluded reads lacking a unique V-gene family. In a later analysis, around 600 highly shared, low-generation-probability nucleotide sequences were removed to address suspected cross-contamination and a sequencing artifact. A later analysis calculated a clonal expansion index for each public chain from normalized within-repertoire ranks of inferred template counts. In a later analysis, generation probabilities were computed using a VDJ recombination model fitted to out-of-frame rearrangements, and the results were checked against IGoR. In a later analysis, TCR-TCR, TCR-HLA and TCR-CMV co-occurrence was scored with hypergeometric tests, and a repertoire-size bias correction was applied to TCR pairs. False discovery rates were estimated in a later analysis by permuting HLA or CMV assignments 20 times. In a later analysis, co-occurring TCRs were grouped using DBSCAN, with TCRdist sequence similarity added in when clustering inside HLA-allele-positive subsets. Co-occurrence clustering excluded repertoires with fewer than 30,000 or more than 120,000 public chains, plus five with anomalous nucleotide sharing. This is the immuneACCESS table as TCRdb keeps it, with only in-frame sequences that have V and J called. A part of the clones is gone; compared with another copy, unresolved V genes explain less than half, and the rest is unexplained. V, J and clone size are taken as reported in that table, and D and trimming were inferred from the DNA itself. The table for this sample shows 75,000 to 95,000 clones. Together, the top ten hold over 1.2% of the sample.

The germline V gene yields SNHLY for CDR1 and FYNNEI for CDR2. The CDR3 numbers 11 residues from cysteine through phenylalanine. Solely the CDR3 DNA is kept, with 33 bases framed from the first base. The sample is drawn from a study of cytomegalovirus exposure and HLA in healthy donors (dated by TCRdb to about 2017). About the investigation overall: According to an earlier analysis of a few hundred of the donors, about 190 million T cells yielded some 120 million unique TCR beta sequences and 276 Gb of sequence data. In a later analysis, previously published TCR beta repertoires from 670 or so donors were re-analyzed and high-resolution HLA genotyping was added so that TCR occurrence patterns could be studied. High-throughput TCR immunosequencing, statistical association of individual TCRs with disease status, and machine learning were combined to predict cytomegalovirus infection status. A later genetic analysis took genome-wide SNP genotypes for about three fifths of the 666 donors and used that subset as a discovery cohort. A few DR-DQ haplotypes were treated as single units for association and clustering because of strong linkage in the cohort. An earlier analysis of roughly 580 of the donors used high-throughput TCR beta sequencing to judge whether each TCR beta V gene segment behaved as functional or pseudogenic. Besides the first cohort of approximately 670 subjects, a separate validation cohort made up of about 120 different subjects was used. On average, over 200,000 unique TCR beta nucleotide sequences were sequenced per donor among some 430 genotyped donors of the cohort, with roughly 20% of those sequences being non-productive. Both class I and class II loci were covered by HLA typing, at four-digit resolution. Typing coverage varied by locus: roughly 620-630 donors for A, B, C, DRB1 and DQB1; roughly 500 for DQA1; about 570 for DPA1; approximately 490 for DPB1. Roughly 290 gigabases of sequencing data and roughly 80 million unique TCR sequences made up an early release that covered around 640 HLA-typed donors. The study used immunosequencing to profile the T cell repertoires of 666 subjects and linked those repertoires to cytomegalovirus serostatus. Every repertoire in the discovery cohort had been generated on one and the same sequencing platform. In the later analysis, no new phenotypic data were used to find candidate immune exposures; instead, reliance was placed on TCR beta sequences and their occurrence across donors. Donor age, sex, ethnicity and CMV serostatus were compiled together with the repertoire data. Among the roughly 390 genotyped donors, around 81% belonged to the genetic ancestry cluster associated with self-reported Caucasian donors. The study was designed to test whether signatures of past pathogen exposure could be identified by cataloging public T cell receptors. What the study reported, not specific to this receptor: A further reported finding was that TCR beta sequences accurately predicted the HLA-A and HLA-B alleles for most subjects in the first cohort. Some IMGT-functional V segments, including TRBV6-2 and TRBV6-3, could not be distinguished by the 87-base-pair reads and were therefore excluded. The sequencing pipeline was judged likely to have produced a cluster of highly shared sequence variants as a technical artifact. In this cohort, only TCR beta chains were sequenced, and detectable features were limited by the absence of alpha or paired-chain data. An association between a missense DCLRE1C variant and V-gene and J-gene trimming of TCR beta chains was found in a later genetic analysis and replicated in an independent cohort. Correlated functional status among segregating V segments might be attributable to linkage disequilibrium, but an unknown experimental factor could not be ruled out. The presence/absence analyses assumed that sequencing depth was roughly uniform across donors, and that assumption may not be true. Most TCR sequences were observed very rarely across donors, whereas some public TCRs were present in many individuals. According to a later analysis, TCR association rates differed among HLA loci, with DRB1 alleles showing the most associated TCRs and HLA-C alleles showing the fewest. Specific HLA alleles were associated with 15,000 to 20,000 TCR beta sequences at a false discovery rate of 0.05 in a later analysis. A later analysis reported that several top co-occurrence clusters appeared linked to parvovirus B19, influenza, CMV and Epstein-Barr virus. HLA typing was unavailable for some donors at each locus, so association tests used only the typed subset. Three of the identified cytomegalovirus-associated TCR beta chains were confirmed in vitro to be specific for cytomegalovirus antigens. Immune exposure information for the cohort was limited to CMV serostatus. In an earlier analysis of 587 of the donors, most TCR beta V segments appeared in productive rearrangements about 90% or about 30% of the time, broadly matching IMGT annotations. In a later analysis, most CMV-associated TCR beta chains were found to appear HLA-restricted, with HLA associations seemingly driven largely by CMV exposure. The classifier was reported to diagnose cytomegalovirus status with high specificity and sensitivity in both the original cohort and the validation cohort. When HLA alleles, especially DR and DQ, strongly co-occurred, attributing TCR associations to individual alleles was difficult. The earlier analysis of approximately 540 of the donors excluded approximately 15 rarely observed V segments, including chromosome 9 orphons, because counts were too low. The authors suggested that the approach could potentially be generalized to other disease states and immunological phenotypes. A total of about 150 TCR beta chains were listed by the study as associated with cytomegalovirus. According to a later genetic analysis, donors in an Asian-associated ancestry cluster had fewer N-insertions in productive TCRs than the roughly 700-donor mean. A later analysis found that HLA-associated TCR beta chains were more clonally expanded and had lower generation probabilities than equally common non-associated chains.

The origin of this receptor is a woman aged 55-70 years in good health and CMV-seronegative. Input material: PBMCs. The chain employs TRBV2 and TRBJ2-5; a weak D assignment points to TRBD2 (5 bases agree). The J call could be wrong; TRBJ2-7 is a better fit for the DNA end. The CDR3 sequence is CASREAYEQYF. The sequenced DNA: TGTGCCAGCAGGGAGGCCTACGAGCAGTACTTC.